A selection of T cell receptor beta chains follows, all from one sample in a study of blood T cell repertoires in COVID-19. Profiling relied on immunoSEQ multiplex PCR, and the TCRdb table lists in-frame clones only, not all of them. The data show approximately 100,000 clones, with around 90% seen just once and 4.5% to 6% held by the top ten. Material: peripheral blood. These receptors came from a man aged 70 or older with acute or convalescent COVID-19. Both conserved end residues are part of each CDR3. The D gene is left open where the match is weak.

d_call	v_call	j_call	cdr3_aa
TRBD2	TRBV5-1	TRBJ2-7	CASSFGLAGVGEQYF
NA	TRBV19	TRBJ1-5	CASSIGTVNQPQHF
TRBD1	TRBV6-5	TRBJ1-1	CASTLTGPNTEAFF
NA	TRBV3-1/TRBV3-2	TRBJ2-7	CASSHSVSSYEQYF
NA	TRBV5-6	TRBJ2-5	CASSLGLGVETQYF
TRBD1	TRBV7-6	TRBJ2-7	CASSLAGGQGGNEQYF
NA	TRBV7-8	TRBJ1-1	CASSPEGAGKNTEAFF
TRBD1	TRBV28	TRBJ1-4	CASSLQGAFNRKLFF
NA	TRBV21-1	TRBJ2-1	CASSKAGSSYNEQFF
TRBD1	TRBV28	TRBJ1-3	CASSSGQAYGNTIYF
NA	TRBV10-2	TRBJ2-1	CADHIDRPIAGEFF
NA	TRBV7-2	TRBJ2-1	CASSKGGGRLFSYNEQFF
NA	TRBV11-3	TRBJ1-5	CASSLDGSINQPQHF
TRBD2	TRBV7-9	TRBJ2-3	CASSFLLTSGGDTQYF
NA	TRBV4-2	TRBJ2-2	CASSQGSPAGANTGELFF